This T cell receptor (beta chain) was recorded in a study of identical twins. V was cut by 8 bases and J by 10 bases, with 15 bases left in between. Germline assignment: CDR1 WSHSY and CDR2 SAAADI. This CDR3 region has 13 residues. Whole-study results and caveats: Findings came from cross-sectional statistics, without long-term follow-up of donors. Insertion counts were lower in abundant cord blood beta clonotypes, a trend that memory repertoires did not show. A partial confounding effect on zero-insertion analyses could come from invariant MAIT and iNKT cells.

TCRdb reprocessed the 5' RACE reads via MiXCR and lists one record per CDR3 protein. There are nearly 900,000 distinct CDR3 sequences in the sample; 9% to 15% occur only once, and roughly 1.6% lies in the top ten. As for this clonotype: The target antigen is unknown.

The same specimen was also included in a second study, on yellow fever vaccine responses in identical twins.

The sample comprised PBMCs. This TCR was recovered from a woman between 18 and 29 years old in good health. The genes are TRBV10-2 and TRBJ1-6; a possible D gene is TRBD1 (5 bases). Here the CDR3 DNA reads TGCGCCAGCCATAGGGGCCGTGGATCACCCCTCCACTTT. Protein sequence: CASHRGRGSPLHF.